This T cell receptor (beta chain) originates from a study of identical twins' blood T cells. This clonotype was observed at least ten times. Germline CDR1 reads SQVTM; CDR2 reads ANQGSEA. CDR3 length equals 12 residues. Trimming removed 6 bases at V and 3 bases at J, with 11 bases between. As originally analysed: Each donor had about 95,000 to nearly 550,000 clonotypes. TCRdb re-derived calls from the 5' RACE reads in MiXCR, one entry per CDR3 protein. TCRdb's processing, not the authors', yielded these V and J calls. Of roughly 340,000 distinct CDR3 sequences in the sample, roughly 28% are singletons; the top ten hold around 5.6%. Three pairs of healthy female monozygous twins were the donors.

The receptor was derived from a woman aged 18 to 55 in good health. Specimen: PBMCs. The V and J genes are TRBV29-1 and TRBJ1-1; D perhaps matches TRBD1 (5 bases). The CDR3 sequence: CSVWDGDTEAFF. CDR3 DNA sequence: TGCAGCGTGTGGGACGGAGACACTGAAGCTTTCTTT.